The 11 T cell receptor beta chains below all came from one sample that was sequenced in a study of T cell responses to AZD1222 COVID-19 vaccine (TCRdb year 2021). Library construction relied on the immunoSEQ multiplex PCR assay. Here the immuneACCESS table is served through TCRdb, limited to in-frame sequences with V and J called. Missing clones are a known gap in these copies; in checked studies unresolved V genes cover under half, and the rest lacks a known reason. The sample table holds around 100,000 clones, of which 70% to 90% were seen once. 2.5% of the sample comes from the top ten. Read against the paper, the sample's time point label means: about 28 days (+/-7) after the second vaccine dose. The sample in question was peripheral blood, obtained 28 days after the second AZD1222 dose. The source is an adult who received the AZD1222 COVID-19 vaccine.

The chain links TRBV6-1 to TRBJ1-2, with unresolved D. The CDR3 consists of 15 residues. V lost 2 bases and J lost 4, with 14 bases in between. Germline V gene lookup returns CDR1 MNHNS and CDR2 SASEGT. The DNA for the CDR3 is TGTGCCAGCAGTGAATGGGGTCGGCGGGGCTATGGCTACACCTTC. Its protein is CASSEWGRRGYGYTF.

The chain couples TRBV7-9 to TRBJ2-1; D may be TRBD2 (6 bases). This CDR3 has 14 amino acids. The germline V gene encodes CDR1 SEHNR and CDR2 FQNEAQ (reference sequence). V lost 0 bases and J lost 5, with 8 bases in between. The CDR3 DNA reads TGTGCCAGCAGCTTAGCGGGAGGTGACAATGAGCAGTTCTTC. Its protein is CASSLAGGDNEQFF. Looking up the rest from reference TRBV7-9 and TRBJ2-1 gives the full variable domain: DTGVSQNPRHKITKRGQNVTFRCDPISEHNRLYWYRQTLGQGPEFLTYFQNEAQLEKSRLLSDRFSAERPKGSFSTLEIQRTEQGDSAMYLCASSLAGGDNEQFFGPGTRLTVL.

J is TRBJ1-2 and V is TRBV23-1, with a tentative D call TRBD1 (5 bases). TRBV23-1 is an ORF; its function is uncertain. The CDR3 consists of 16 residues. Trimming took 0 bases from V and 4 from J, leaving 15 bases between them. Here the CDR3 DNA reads TGCGCCAGCAGTCAATCGTGGGACGGAAGTTCCTATGGCTACACCTTC. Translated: CASSQSWDGSSYGYTF.

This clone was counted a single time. The CDR3 nucleotides are TGCAGTGCTAGTCCGGACCTCTACGAGCAGTACTTC. Its translation: CSASPDLYEQYF. V gene TRBV20-1 combines with J gene TRBJ2-7; D uncertain. Germline lookup yields CDR1 DFQATT and CDR2 SNEGSKA (reference sequence). This CDR3 has 12 residues. V shed 3 bases and J shed 3 bases, with 9 bases lying between them.

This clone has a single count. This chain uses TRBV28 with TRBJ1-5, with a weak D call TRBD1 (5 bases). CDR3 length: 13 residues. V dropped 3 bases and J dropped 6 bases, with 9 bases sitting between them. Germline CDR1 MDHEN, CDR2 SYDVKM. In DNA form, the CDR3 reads TGTGCCAGCAGTTTTGGGGCGCGTCAGCCCCAGCATTTT. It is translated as CASSFGARQPQHF. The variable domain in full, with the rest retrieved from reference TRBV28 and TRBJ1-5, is DVKVTQSSRYLVKRTGEKVFLECVQDMDHENMFWYRQDPGLGLRLIYFSYDVKMKEKGDIPEGYSVSREKKERFSLILESASTNQTSMYLCASSFGARQPQHFGDGTRLSIL.

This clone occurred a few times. CDR3 sequence: CASSSLSGASGYTF. CDR3 bases: TGTGCCAGCAGTTCCCTGTCTGGGGCCAGTGGCTACACCTTC. The rearrangement joins TRBV6-5 to TRBJ1-2, with D perhaps matching TRBD1 (5 bases). CDR1 is MNHEY, CDR2 SVGAGI, per germline. The CDR3 has 14 amino acids. Between the trimmed V and J ends, which lost 4 bases and 7 bases, there was a span of 16 bases.

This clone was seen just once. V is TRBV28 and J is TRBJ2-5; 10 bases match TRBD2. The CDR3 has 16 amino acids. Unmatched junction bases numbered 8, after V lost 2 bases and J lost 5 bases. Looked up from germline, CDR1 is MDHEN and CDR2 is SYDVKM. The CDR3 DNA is TGTGCCAGCAGTTTAACCAGCGGGAGGGCCAGGGAGACCCAGTACTTC. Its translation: CASSLTSGRARETQYF.

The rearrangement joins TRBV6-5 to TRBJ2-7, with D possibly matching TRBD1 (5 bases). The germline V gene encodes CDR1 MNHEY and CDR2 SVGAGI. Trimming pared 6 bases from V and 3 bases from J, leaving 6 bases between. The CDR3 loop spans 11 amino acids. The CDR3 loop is CASSDSYEQYF. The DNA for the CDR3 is TGTGCCAGCAGCGACAGCTACGAGCAGTACTTC.

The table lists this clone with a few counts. The CDR3 is CASSRTGDEEKLFF. CDR3 nucleotide sequence: TGCGCCAGCAGCCGGACAGGGGACGAAGAAAAACTGTTTTTT. The V call is TRBV5-1, the J call TRBJ1-4, with 9 nucleotides matching TRBD1. This CDR3 contains 14 residues. V shed 4 bases, J shed 8 bases, and the junction held 6 bases outside the gene matches. The germline gives CDR1 SGHRS, CDR2 YFSETQ.

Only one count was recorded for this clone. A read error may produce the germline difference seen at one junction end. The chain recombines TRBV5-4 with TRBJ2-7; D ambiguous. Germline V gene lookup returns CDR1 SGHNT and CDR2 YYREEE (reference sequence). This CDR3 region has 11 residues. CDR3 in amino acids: CASSSPLGKAF. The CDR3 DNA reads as TGTGCCAGCAGTTCCCCTTTGGGAAAAGCATTC.

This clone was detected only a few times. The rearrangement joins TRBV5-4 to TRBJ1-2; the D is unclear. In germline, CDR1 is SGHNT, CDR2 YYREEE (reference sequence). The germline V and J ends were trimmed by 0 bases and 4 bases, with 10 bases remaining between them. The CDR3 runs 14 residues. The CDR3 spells CASSLGEEGYGYTF. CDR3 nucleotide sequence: TGTGCCAGCAGCTTGGGGGAAGAAGGCTATGGCTACACCTTC.